This TCR beta chain was sequenced for a study of early T cells in non-severe SARS-CoV-2 infection. This clonotype has at least ten counts. The junction does not match germline at one end; this may be a read error. Germline values: CDR1 SGHTA, CDR2 FQGNSA. The CDR3 covers 11 residues. MiXCR was run by TCRdb on the 5' RACE reads, yielding one entry per CDR3 protein. The data show 37,000 or so distinct CDR3 sequences, with approximately 6.1% seen just once and under 5.5% held by the top ten. The chain has TRBV7-2 and TRBJ1-1; D possibly corresponds to TRBD1 (5 bases). The receptor comes from an adult who was a healthcare worker with PCR-confirmed SARS-CoV-2 infection or an uninfected control (not recorded which). Input material: whole blood. The CDR3 DNA reads TGTGCCAGCAGCTTAAGGCGGGCCAGGGTCTTT. Protein sequence: CASSLRRARVF.